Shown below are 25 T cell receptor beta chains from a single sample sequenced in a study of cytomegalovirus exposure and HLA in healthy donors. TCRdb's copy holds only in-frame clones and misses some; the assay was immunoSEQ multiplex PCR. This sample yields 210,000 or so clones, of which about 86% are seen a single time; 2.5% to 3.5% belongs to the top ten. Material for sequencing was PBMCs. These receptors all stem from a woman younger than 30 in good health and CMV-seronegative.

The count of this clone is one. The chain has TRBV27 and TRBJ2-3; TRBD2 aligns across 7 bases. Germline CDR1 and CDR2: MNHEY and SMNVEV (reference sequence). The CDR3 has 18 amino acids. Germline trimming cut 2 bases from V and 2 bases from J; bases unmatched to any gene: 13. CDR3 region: CASSLVSGATGVTDTQYF. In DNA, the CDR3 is TGTGCCAGCAGTTTAGTGAGCGGGGCCACGGGGGTCACAGATACGCAGTATTTT.

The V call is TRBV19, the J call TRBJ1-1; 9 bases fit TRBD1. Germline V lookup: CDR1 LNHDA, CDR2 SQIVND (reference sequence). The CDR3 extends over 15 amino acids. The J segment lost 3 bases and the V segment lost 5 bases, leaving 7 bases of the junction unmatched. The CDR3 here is CASSLPDRGDTEAFF. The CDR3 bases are TGTGCCAGTAGTCTCCCGGACAGGGGAGACACTGAAGCTTTCTTT.

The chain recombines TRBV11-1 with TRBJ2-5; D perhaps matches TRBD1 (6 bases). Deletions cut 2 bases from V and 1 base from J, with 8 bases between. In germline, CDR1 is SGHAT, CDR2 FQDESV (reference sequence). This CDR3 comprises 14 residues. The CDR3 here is CASSLLDSQETQYF. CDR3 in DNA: TGTGCCAGCAGCTTATTGGACAGCCAAGAGACCCAGTACTTC.

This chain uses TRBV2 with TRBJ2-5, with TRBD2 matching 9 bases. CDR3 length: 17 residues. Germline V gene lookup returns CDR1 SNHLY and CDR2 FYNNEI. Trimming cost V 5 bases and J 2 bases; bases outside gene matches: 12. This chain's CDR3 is CASSTQADSGGQETQYF. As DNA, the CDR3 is TGTGCCAGCAGTACCCAAGCGGATAGCGGGGGACAAGAGACCCAGTACTTC.

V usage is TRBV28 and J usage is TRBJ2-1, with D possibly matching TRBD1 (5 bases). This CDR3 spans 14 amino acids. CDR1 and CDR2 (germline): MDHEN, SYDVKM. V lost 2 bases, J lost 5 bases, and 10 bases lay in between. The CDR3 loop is CASSLRGSNNEQFF. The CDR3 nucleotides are TGTGCCAGCAGTTTAAGGGGTTCTAACAATGAGCAGTTCTTC.

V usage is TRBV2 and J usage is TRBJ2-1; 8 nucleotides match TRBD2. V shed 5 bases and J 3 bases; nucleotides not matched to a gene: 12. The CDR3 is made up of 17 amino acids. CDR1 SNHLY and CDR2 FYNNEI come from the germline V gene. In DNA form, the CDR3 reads TGTGCCAGCAGTCCTCTCACCGGGACTAGGCTCTACAATGAGCAGTTCTTC. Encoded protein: CASSPLTGTRLYNEQFF. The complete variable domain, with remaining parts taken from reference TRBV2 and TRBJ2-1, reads EPEVTQTPSHQVTQMGQEVILRCVPISNHLYFYWYRQILGQKVEFLVSFYNNEISEKSEIFDDQFSVERPDGSNFTLKIRSTKLEDSAMYFCASSPLTGTRLYNEQFFGPGTRLTVL.

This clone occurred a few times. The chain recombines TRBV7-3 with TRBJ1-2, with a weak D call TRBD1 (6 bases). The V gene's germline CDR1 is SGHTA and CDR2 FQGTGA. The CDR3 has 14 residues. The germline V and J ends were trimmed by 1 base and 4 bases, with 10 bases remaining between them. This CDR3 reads CASSLNRDTYGYTF. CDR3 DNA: TGTGCCAGCAGCTTAAACAGGGACACCTATGGCTACACCTTC.

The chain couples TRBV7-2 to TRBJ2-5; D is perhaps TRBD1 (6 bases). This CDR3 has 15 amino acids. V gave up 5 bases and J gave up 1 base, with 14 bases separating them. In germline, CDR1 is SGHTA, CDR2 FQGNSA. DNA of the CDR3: TGTGCCAGCAGCCCTGGGGGCAGGCCCCAAGAGACCCAGTACTTC. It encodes CASSPGGRPQETQYF.

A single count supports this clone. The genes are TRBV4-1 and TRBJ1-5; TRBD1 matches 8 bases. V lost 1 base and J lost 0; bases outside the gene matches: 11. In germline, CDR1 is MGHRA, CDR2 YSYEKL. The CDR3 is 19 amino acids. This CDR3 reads CASSQALGTGKYSNQPQHF. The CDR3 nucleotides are TGCGCCAGCAGCCAAGCCTTGGGGACAGGCAAATATAGCAATCAGCCCCAGCATTTT.

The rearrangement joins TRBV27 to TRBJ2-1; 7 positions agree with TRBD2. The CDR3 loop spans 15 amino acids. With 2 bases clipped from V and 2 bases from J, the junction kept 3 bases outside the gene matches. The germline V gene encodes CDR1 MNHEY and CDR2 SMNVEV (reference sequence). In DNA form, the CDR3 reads TGTGCCAGCAGTTTAAAGCGGGACCCCTACAATGAGCAGTTCTTC. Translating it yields CASSLKRDPYNEQFF.

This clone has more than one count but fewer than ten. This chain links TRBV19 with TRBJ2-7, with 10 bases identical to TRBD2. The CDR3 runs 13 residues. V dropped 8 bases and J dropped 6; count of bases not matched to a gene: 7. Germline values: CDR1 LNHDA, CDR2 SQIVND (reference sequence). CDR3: CASGSGRAFEQYF. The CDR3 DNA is TGTGCCAGTGGAAGCGGGAGGGCCTTCGAGCAGTACTTC. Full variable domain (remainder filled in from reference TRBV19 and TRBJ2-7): DGGITQSPKYLFRKEGQNVTLSCEQNLNHDAMYWYRQDPGQGLRLIYYSQIVNDFQKGDIAEGYSVSREKKESFPLTVTSAQKNPTAFYLCASGSGRAFEQYFGPGTRLTVT.

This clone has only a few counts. For the CDR3, the DNA is TGTGCCAGCAGCTTTCGGGTCGACACCATATATTTT. This translates into CASSFRVDTIYF. The chain combines TRBV7-9 with TRBJ1-3; D ambiguous. The CDR3 loop spans 12 amino acids. Trimming shortened V by 3 bases and J by 8 bases, and 8 bases separated the two germline ends. Germline values: CDR1 SEHNR, CDR2 FQNEAQ (reference sequence).

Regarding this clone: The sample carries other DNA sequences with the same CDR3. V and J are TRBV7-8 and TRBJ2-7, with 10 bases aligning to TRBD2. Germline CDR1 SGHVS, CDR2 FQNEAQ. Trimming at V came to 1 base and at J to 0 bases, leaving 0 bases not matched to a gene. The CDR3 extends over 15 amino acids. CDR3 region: CASSLGTSGSYEQYF. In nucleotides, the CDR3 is TGTGCCAGCAGCTTAGGGACTAGCGGCTCCTACGAGCAGTACTTC.

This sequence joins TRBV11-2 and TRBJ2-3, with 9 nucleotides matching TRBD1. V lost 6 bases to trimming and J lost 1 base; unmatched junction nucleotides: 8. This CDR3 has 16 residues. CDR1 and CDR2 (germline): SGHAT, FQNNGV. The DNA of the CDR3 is TGTGCCAGCAGGCCACTAACAGGGGGCCGCACAGATACGCAGTATTTT. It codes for CASRPLTGGRTDTQYF.

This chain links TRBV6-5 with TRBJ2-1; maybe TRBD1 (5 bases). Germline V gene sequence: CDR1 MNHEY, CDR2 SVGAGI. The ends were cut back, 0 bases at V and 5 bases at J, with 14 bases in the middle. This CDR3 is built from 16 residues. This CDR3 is CASSYSIQGYNNEQFF. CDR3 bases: TGTGCCAGCAGTTACTCGATTCAGGGATACAACAATGAGCAGTTCTTC.

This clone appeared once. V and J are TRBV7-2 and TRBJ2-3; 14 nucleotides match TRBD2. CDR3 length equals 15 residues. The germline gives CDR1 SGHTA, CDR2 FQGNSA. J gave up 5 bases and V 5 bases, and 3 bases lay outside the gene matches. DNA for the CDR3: TGTGCCAGCAGCGCGGGACTAGCGGGAGTAGATACGCAGTATTTT. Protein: CASSAGLAGVDTQYF. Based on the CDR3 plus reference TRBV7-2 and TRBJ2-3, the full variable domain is GAGVSQSPSNKVTEKGKDVELRCDPISGHTALYWYRQSLGQGLEFLIYFQGNSAPDKSGLPSDRFSAERTGGSVSTLTIQRTQQEDSAVYLCASSAGLAGVDTQYFGPGTRLTVL.

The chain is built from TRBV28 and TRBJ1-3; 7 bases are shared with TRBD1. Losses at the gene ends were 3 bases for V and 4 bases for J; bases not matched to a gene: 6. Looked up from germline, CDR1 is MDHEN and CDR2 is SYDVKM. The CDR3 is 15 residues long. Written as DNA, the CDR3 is TGTGCCAGCAGTTTCGTGGGACAGATAGGAAACACCATATATTTT. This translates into CASSFVGQIGNTIYF.

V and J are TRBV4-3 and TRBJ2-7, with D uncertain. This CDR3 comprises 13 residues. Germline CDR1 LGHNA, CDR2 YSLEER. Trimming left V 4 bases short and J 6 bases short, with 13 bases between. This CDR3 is CASSPFNTGEQYF. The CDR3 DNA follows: TGCGCCAGCAGCCCTTTCAACACGGGCGAGCAGTACTTC.

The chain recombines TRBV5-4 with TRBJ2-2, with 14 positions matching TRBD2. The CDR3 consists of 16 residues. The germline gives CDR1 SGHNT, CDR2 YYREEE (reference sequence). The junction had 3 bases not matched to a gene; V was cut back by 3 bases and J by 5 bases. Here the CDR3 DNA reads TGTGCCAGCAGCTCGGGACTAGCGGGAGCTACCGGGGAGCTGTTTTTT. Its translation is CASSSGLAGATGELFF.

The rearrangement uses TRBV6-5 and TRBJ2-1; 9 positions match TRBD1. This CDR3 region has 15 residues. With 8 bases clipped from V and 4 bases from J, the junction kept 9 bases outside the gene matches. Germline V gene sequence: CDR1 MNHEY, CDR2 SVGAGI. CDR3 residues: CASGAGTGRYNEQFF. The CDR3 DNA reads TGTGCCAGCGGGGCAGGGACAGGGCGATACAATGAGCAGTTCTTC.

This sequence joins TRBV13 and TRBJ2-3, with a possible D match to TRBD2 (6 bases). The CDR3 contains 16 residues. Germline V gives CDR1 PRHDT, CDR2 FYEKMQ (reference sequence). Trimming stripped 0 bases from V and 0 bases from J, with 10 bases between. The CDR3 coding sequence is TGTGCCAGCAGCTTAGGAGTCAGCGGGAGCACAGATACGCAGTATTTT. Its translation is CASSLGVSGSTDTQYF. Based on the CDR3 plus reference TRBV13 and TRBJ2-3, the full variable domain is AAGVIQSPRHLIKEKRETATLKCYPIPRHDTVYWYQQGPGQDPQFLISFYEKMQSDKGSIPDRFSAQQFSDYHSELNMSSLELGDSALYFCASSLGVSGSTDTQYFGPGTRLTVL.

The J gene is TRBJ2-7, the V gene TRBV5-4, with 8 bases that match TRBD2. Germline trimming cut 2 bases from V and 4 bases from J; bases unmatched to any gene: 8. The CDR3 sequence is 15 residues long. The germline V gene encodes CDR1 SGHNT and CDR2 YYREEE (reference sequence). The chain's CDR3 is CASSLPGLGGYEQYF. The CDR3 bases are TGTGCCAGCAGCTTACCGGGACTAGGGGGTTACGAGCAGTACTTC.

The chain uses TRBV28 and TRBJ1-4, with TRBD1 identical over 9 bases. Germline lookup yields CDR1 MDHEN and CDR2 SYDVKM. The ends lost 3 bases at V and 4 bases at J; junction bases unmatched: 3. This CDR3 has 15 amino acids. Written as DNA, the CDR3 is TGTGCCAGCAGTTTGAGGGGACAGGGTAATGAAAAACTGTTTTTT. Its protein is CASSLRGQGNEKLFF.

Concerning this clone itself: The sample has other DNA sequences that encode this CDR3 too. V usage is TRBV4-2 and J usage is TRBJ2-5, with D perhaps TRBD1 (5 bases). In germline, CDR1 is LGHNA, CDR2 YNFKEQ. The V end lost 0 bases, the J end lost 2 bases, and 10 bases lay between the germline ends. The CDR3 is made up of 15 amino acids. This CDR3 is CASSQEGQGQETQYF. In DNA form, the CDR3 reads TGTGCCAGCAGCCAAGAGGGGCAGGGACAAGAGACCCAGTACTTC.

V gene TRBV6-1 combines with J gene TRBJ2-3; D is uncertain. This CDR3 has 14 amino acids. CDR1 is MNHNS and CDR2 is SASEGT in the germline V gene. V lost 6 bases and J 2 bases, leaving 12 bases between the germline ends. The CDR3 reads CASSPARLTDTQYF. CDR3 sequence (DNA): TGTGCCAGCAGCCCGGCTAGGCTCACAGATACGCAGTATTTT.